This entry lists 23 T cell receptor beta chains sequenced from one sample in a study of T cell responses to AZD1222 COVID-19 vaccine. TCRdb's copy holds only in-frame clones and misses some; the assay was immunoSEQ multiplex PCR. The table records roughly 120,000 clones, 80% to 90% of them present only once. The sample in question was peripheral blood, obtained 28 days after the second AZD1222 dose. The receptor source for this set is an adult who received the AZD1222 COVID-19 vaccine.

The chain uses TRBV7-2 and TRBJ1-1, with D perhaps TRBD1 (5 bases). This CDR3 has 14 amino acids. V was cut by 3 bases and J by 2 bases, with 10 bases left in between. Germline CDR1 SGHTA, CDR2 FQGNSA. CDR3 loop: CASSLGGINTEAFF. The CDR3, as DNA: TGTGCCAGCAGCTTGGGGGGGATCAACACTGAAGCTTTCTTT.

The chain recombines TRBV11-3 with TRBJ1-1, with TRBD1 identical over 8 bases. The CDR3 totals 13 residues. CDR1 SGHNT and CDR2 YENEEA come from the germline V gene. The junction had 2 bases not matched to a gene; V was cut back by 5 bases and J by 3 bases. The DNA of the CDR3 is TGTGCCAGCAGCCTACAGGGGGACACTGAAGCTTTCTTT. This gives the protein CASSLQGDTEAFF.

The chain carries TRBV5-1 and TRBJ2-7, with 9 bases fitting TRBD1. The trim removed 1 base at V and 3 bases at J, leaving 2 bases unmatched. The CDR3 totals 14 residues. CDR1 and CDR2 from the germline V gene are SGHRS and YFSETQ. The CDR3 is CASSLTGGVYEQYF. The CDR3 coding sequence is TGCGCCAGCAGCTTGACAGGGGGCGTCTACGAGCAGTACTTC.

V is TRBV9 and J is TRBJ1-3; the D gene is possibly TRBD1 (5 bases). Germline V gene lookup returns CDR1 SGDLS and CDR2 YYNGEE. The CDR3 totals 15 residues. V lost 4 bases and J lost 3, with 14 bases in between. In DNA form, the CDR3 reads TGTGCCAGCAGCAATCAGGGTGGAATTGGAAACACCATATATTTT. It translates to CASSNQGGIGNTIYF.

The chain joins TRBV11-3 to TRBJ2-7; the D call may be TRBD1 or TRBD2 (5 bases each). From germline, CDR1 is SGHNT and CDR2 YENEEA. Trimming left V 1 base short and J 6 bases short, with 16 bases between. This CDR3 contains 15 residues. CDR3 protein: CASSLGGRLLIEQYF. The CDR3 DNA is TGTGCCAGCAGCTTAGGGGGACGTCTTTTAATCGAGCAGTACTTC.

This clone was detected once. The V and J genes are TRBV6-5 and TRBJ2-7; D tentatively reads TRBD1 or TRBD2 (5 bases each). In germline, CDR1 is MNHEY, CDR2 SVGAGI. V lost 2 bases and J 5 bases, leaving 19 bases between the germline ends. The CDR3 covers 16 residues. The CDR3 loop is CASSYARSFGAHEQYF. The CDR3 region has the DNA TGTGCCAGCAGTTACGCCCGCAGTTTCGGGGCCCACGAGCAGTACTTC.

This rearrangement joins TRBV30 to TRBJ1-6, with 10 nucleotides matching TRBD1. There are 17 residues in the CDR3. The J segment lost 0 bases and the V segment lost 1 base, leaving 3 bases of the junction unmatched. Germline V gives CDR1 GTSNPN, CDR2 SVGIG (reference sequence). The chain's CDR3 is CAWSGRDRGSYNSPLHF. CDR3 coding DNA: TGTGCCTGGAGTGGCCGGGACAGGGGCTCCTATAATTCACCCCTCCACTTT.

The chain recombines TRBV7-9 with TRBJ1-4; D not resolved. V lost 5 bases to trimming and J lost 0 bases, with 13 bases between them. The CDR3 has 16 residues. The V gene's germline CDR1 is SEHNR and CDR2 FQNEAQ (reference sequence). CDR3 sequence: CASSNREGATNEKLFF. CDR3 coding DNA: TGTGCCAGCAGCAACCGGGAGGGAGCAACTAATGAAAAACTGTTTTTT.

The chain is built from TRBV6-6 and TRBJ1-2; TRBD1 agrees at 8 bases. The CDR3 has 17 amino acids. CDR1 MNHNY and CDR2 SVGAGI come from the germline V gene (reference sequence). The ends lost 5 bases at V and 3 bases at J; junction bases unmatched: 14. The CDR3, as DNA: TGTGCCAGCAGTCTCCAGGGGGCGGGTGCGGTCTACTATGGCTACACCTTC. It specifies CASSLQGAGAVYYGYTF.

This chain uses TRBV7-3 with TRBJ2-2; either TRBD1 or TRBD2 may supply D (5 bases each). CDR3 length: 16 residues. Looked up from germline, CDR1 is SGHTA and CDR2 is FQGTGA. V was pared by 3 bases and J by 5 bases, with 16 bases between. The CDR3 coding sequence is TGTGCCAGCAGCTTGTATTTGGGGGAGAAGACCGGGGAGCTGTTTTTT. Translating gives CASSLYLGEKTGELFF.

A single count supports this clone. The rearrangement uses TRBV4-3 and TRBJ1-3; D is perhaps TRBD1 (5 bases). Germline values: CDR1 LGHNA, CDR2 YSLEER. The V end was cut by 2 bases, the J end by 1 base, with 9 bases between. The CDR3 contains 15 residues. CDR3 DNA sequence: TGCGCCAGCAGCCAAATACAGGAATCTGGAAACACCATATATTTT. Translated, it gives CASSQIQESGNTIYF.

CDR3 coding DNA: TGTGCCAGCAGCCCGGGTGGATACACTGAAGCTTTCTTT. It specifies CASSPGGYTEAFF. The rearrangement links TRBV11-2 to TRBJ1-1; D not certain. This CDR3 spans 13 amino acids. Germline V gives CDR1 SGHAT, CDR2 FQNNGV. V dropped 5 bases and J dropped 3 bases, with 10 bases sitting between them.

The chain couples TRBV29-1 to TRBJ2-7, with 10 nucleotides matching TRBD1. This CDR3 spans 15 amino acids. The V and J ends lost 4 bases and 4 bases, in that order; junction bases with no gene match: 10. Germline V CDR1 and CDR2: SQVTM, ANQGSEA. CDR3 coding DNA: TGCAGCGTTGGAAAAACGGGACAGGGGCAATACGAGCAGTACTTC. It specifies CSVGKTGQGQYEQYF.

The chain uses TRBV19 and TRBJ2-7; 10 bases fit TRBD2. Germline CDR1 and CDR2: LNHDA and SQIVND (reference sequence). The J segment lost 6 bases and the V segment lost 3 bases, leaving 11 bases of the junction unmatched. The CDR3 consists of 16 residues. In nucleotides, the CDR3 is TGTGCCAGTAGTATGAGTGGGATAGCGGGAGGTGCCGAGCAGTACTTC. Its protein is CASSMSGIAGGAEQYF.

The genes are TRBV3-1 (or the pseudogene TRBV3-2) and TRBJ2-5, with 7 nucleotides matching TRBD2. The CDR3 has 13 residues. J gave up 4 bases and V 8 bases, and 7 bases lay outside the gene matches. Germline CDR1 and CDR2: LGHDT and YNNKEL (reference sequence). In DNA, the CDR3 is TGTGCCAGCGACTGGCGGGGGTCAGAGACCCAGTACTTC. It encodes CASDWRGSETQYF.

This clone showed up just once. The rearrangement joins TRBV24-1 to TRBJ1-2; D is unresolved. The CDR3 length is 13 residues. CDR1 and CDR2 (germline): KGHDR, SFDVKD. V was clipped by 3 bases and J by 1 base, with 5 bases between them. The CDR3 protein is CATSDPDNYGYTF. The DNA of the CDR3 is TGTGCCACCAGTGATCCCGATAACTATGGCTACACCTTC.

The chain employs TRBV6-1 and TRBJ2-3; D gene unclear. Germline V gives CDR1 MNHNS, CDR2 SASEGT. The CDR3 runs 15 residues. V was pared by 3 bases and J by 0 bases, with 10 bases between. This chain's CDR3 is CASSEWNPSTDTQYF. In DNA, the CDR3 is TGTGCCAGCAGTGAGTGGAACCCTAGCACAGATACGCAGTATTTT.

The chain employs TRBV19 and TRBJ2-3; D ambiguous. The CDR3 loop spans 13 amino acids. V lost 0 bases to trimming and J lost 7 bases, with 8 bases between them. Germline CDR1 is LNHDA and CDR2 is SQIVND (reference sequence). CDR3: CASSIDGENTQYF. The CDR3 coding sequence is TGTGCCAGTAGTATAGACGGAGAAAATACGCAGTATTTT.

The chain uses TRBV19 and TRBJ1-2; D gene ambiguous. The CDR3 is made up of 12 amino acids. V was trimmed by 11 bases and J by 2 bases, leaving 12 bases between them. Per the germline V gene, CDR1 is LNHDA and CDR2 is SQIVND (reference sequence). The CDR3, as DNA: TGTGCCTCAGCTCCAGTGAACTATGGCTACACCTTC. This sequence encodes CASAPVNYGYTF.

The rearrangement joins TRBV28 to TRBJ1-5; TRBD1 is a possible D gene (5 bases). Germline loops: CDR1 MDHEN, CDR2 SYDVKM. V lost 5 bases and J 0 bases, leaving 11 bases between the germline ends. The CDR3 sequence is 15 residues long. The CDR3 bases are TGTGCCAGCAGTCCCGGACAAATTAGCAATCAGCCCCAGCATTTT. It encodes CASSPGQISNQPQHF.

This chain uses TRBV24-1 with TRBJ2-2; D not resolved. The CDR3 sequence is 17 residues long. Trimming left V 0 bases short and J 3 bases short, with 13 bases between. CDR1 and CDR2 from the germline V gene are KGHDR and SFDVKD. DNA for the CDR3: TGTGCCACCAGTGATTTGTATTCTCACGGCGACACCGGGGAGCTGTTTTTT. Encoded protein: CATSDLYSHGDTGELFF.

The gene calls are TRBV7-8 and TRBJ2-5; weak D call: TRBD1 (5 bases). With 8 bases removed from V and 5 bases from J, the gap between germline ends came to 27 bases. CDR3 length: 17 amino acids. Germline V lookup: CDR1 SGHVS, CDR2 FQNEAQ. The CDR3 DNA is TGTGCCAGCGCCCCTCGGATCTTGTCGGTCTCAGGGGAGACCCAGTACTTC. It codes for CASAPRILSVSGETQYF.

The sample holds one count of this clone. The rearrangement uses TRBV28 and TRBJ1-2; TRBD1 agrees at 8 bases. V was clipped by 8 bases and J by 5 bases; unmatched bases: 19. This CDR3 comprises 17 residues. Germline V lookup: CDR1 MDHEN, CDR2 SYDVKM. The CDR3 sequence is CASLSSTPGQGAYGYTF. DNA for the CDR3: TGTGCCAGCCTCTCCTCGACCCCCGGACAGGGCGCGTATGGCTACACCTTC.